This T cell receptor beta chain was captured by sequencing in a study of response to subunit inactivated influenza vaccine. Study conclusions and caveats: T cells newly recruited by each seasonal influenza vaccination are few, the authors suggested.

TCRdb re-analysed the RT-PCR reads in MiXCR, keeping a single row per CDR3 protein. The table includes around 650,000 distinct CDR3 sequences, about 15% detected once. The V gene end was trimmed by 8 bases and the J gene end by 5 bases; junction bases not matched to a gene: 22. CDR3 length: 19 amino acids. Germline assignment: CDR1 SGHAT and CDR2 FQDESV (reference sequence). This clonotype was seen only a few times. Its antigen remains unidentified. Here the sequenced sample was PBMCs from blood, taken 11 to 12 days after vaccination. The clonotype was recovered from a man aged 50 to 60 who received an inactivated influenza vaccine. The chain links TRBV11-1 to TRBJ2-5; 11 bases are a match to TRBD2. The CDR3 here is CASLQLDGLAGSGWETQYF. Here the CDR3 DNA reads TGTGCCAGCCTCCAACTAGATGGACTAGCGGGCAGCGGGTGGGAGACCCAGTACTTC. The full variable domain, with the rest looked up from reference TRBV11-1 and TRBJ2-5, is EAEVAQSPRYKITEKSQAVAFWCDPISGHATLYWYRQILGQGPELLVQFQDESVVDDSQLPKDRFSAERLKGVDSTLKIQPAELGDSAMYLCASLQLDGLAGSGWETQYFGPGTRLLVL.